Here is one TCR beta chain with its context. Its antigen is not known. This CDR3 spans 13 amino acids. Per the germline V gene, CDR1 is SQVTM and CDR2 is ANQGSEA. Trimming left V 3 bases short and J 8 bases short, with 13 bases between. The data were obtained in a study of Ad26.COV2.S vaccination and SARS-CoV-2 variants. Broader study findings: Comparability of non-spike TCR breadth was observed across vaccine and placebo recipients. The TCR-based breadth and depth measures might underestimate overall T cell responses. In vaccinated individuals, spike-specific CD8+ and CD4+ T cell responses reportedly displayed substantial breadth.

The data were produced by immunoSEQ multiplex PCR, yet TCRdb's version contains in-frame clones alone and is incomplete. The sample has about 320,000 clones; roughly 88% are singletons. Treatment described: around 19 received Ad26.COV2.S at low or high dose, single or two shots; several received placebo; per-sample allocation not given. On day 63 after the first injection, vaccine and placebo recipients gave samples. The J gene is TRBJ1-4, the V gene TRBV29-1; D unresolved. The source of this sequence is a person between 18 and 60 years old who received the Ad26.COV2.S COVID-19 vaccine or a placebo. This specimen consisted of peripheral blood, obtained in a trial of Ad26.COV2.S vaccine versus placebo. CDR3: CSVEVSPEEKLFF. DNA for the CDR3: TGCAGCGTTGAGGTTAGCCCGGAAGAAAAACTGTTTTTT.